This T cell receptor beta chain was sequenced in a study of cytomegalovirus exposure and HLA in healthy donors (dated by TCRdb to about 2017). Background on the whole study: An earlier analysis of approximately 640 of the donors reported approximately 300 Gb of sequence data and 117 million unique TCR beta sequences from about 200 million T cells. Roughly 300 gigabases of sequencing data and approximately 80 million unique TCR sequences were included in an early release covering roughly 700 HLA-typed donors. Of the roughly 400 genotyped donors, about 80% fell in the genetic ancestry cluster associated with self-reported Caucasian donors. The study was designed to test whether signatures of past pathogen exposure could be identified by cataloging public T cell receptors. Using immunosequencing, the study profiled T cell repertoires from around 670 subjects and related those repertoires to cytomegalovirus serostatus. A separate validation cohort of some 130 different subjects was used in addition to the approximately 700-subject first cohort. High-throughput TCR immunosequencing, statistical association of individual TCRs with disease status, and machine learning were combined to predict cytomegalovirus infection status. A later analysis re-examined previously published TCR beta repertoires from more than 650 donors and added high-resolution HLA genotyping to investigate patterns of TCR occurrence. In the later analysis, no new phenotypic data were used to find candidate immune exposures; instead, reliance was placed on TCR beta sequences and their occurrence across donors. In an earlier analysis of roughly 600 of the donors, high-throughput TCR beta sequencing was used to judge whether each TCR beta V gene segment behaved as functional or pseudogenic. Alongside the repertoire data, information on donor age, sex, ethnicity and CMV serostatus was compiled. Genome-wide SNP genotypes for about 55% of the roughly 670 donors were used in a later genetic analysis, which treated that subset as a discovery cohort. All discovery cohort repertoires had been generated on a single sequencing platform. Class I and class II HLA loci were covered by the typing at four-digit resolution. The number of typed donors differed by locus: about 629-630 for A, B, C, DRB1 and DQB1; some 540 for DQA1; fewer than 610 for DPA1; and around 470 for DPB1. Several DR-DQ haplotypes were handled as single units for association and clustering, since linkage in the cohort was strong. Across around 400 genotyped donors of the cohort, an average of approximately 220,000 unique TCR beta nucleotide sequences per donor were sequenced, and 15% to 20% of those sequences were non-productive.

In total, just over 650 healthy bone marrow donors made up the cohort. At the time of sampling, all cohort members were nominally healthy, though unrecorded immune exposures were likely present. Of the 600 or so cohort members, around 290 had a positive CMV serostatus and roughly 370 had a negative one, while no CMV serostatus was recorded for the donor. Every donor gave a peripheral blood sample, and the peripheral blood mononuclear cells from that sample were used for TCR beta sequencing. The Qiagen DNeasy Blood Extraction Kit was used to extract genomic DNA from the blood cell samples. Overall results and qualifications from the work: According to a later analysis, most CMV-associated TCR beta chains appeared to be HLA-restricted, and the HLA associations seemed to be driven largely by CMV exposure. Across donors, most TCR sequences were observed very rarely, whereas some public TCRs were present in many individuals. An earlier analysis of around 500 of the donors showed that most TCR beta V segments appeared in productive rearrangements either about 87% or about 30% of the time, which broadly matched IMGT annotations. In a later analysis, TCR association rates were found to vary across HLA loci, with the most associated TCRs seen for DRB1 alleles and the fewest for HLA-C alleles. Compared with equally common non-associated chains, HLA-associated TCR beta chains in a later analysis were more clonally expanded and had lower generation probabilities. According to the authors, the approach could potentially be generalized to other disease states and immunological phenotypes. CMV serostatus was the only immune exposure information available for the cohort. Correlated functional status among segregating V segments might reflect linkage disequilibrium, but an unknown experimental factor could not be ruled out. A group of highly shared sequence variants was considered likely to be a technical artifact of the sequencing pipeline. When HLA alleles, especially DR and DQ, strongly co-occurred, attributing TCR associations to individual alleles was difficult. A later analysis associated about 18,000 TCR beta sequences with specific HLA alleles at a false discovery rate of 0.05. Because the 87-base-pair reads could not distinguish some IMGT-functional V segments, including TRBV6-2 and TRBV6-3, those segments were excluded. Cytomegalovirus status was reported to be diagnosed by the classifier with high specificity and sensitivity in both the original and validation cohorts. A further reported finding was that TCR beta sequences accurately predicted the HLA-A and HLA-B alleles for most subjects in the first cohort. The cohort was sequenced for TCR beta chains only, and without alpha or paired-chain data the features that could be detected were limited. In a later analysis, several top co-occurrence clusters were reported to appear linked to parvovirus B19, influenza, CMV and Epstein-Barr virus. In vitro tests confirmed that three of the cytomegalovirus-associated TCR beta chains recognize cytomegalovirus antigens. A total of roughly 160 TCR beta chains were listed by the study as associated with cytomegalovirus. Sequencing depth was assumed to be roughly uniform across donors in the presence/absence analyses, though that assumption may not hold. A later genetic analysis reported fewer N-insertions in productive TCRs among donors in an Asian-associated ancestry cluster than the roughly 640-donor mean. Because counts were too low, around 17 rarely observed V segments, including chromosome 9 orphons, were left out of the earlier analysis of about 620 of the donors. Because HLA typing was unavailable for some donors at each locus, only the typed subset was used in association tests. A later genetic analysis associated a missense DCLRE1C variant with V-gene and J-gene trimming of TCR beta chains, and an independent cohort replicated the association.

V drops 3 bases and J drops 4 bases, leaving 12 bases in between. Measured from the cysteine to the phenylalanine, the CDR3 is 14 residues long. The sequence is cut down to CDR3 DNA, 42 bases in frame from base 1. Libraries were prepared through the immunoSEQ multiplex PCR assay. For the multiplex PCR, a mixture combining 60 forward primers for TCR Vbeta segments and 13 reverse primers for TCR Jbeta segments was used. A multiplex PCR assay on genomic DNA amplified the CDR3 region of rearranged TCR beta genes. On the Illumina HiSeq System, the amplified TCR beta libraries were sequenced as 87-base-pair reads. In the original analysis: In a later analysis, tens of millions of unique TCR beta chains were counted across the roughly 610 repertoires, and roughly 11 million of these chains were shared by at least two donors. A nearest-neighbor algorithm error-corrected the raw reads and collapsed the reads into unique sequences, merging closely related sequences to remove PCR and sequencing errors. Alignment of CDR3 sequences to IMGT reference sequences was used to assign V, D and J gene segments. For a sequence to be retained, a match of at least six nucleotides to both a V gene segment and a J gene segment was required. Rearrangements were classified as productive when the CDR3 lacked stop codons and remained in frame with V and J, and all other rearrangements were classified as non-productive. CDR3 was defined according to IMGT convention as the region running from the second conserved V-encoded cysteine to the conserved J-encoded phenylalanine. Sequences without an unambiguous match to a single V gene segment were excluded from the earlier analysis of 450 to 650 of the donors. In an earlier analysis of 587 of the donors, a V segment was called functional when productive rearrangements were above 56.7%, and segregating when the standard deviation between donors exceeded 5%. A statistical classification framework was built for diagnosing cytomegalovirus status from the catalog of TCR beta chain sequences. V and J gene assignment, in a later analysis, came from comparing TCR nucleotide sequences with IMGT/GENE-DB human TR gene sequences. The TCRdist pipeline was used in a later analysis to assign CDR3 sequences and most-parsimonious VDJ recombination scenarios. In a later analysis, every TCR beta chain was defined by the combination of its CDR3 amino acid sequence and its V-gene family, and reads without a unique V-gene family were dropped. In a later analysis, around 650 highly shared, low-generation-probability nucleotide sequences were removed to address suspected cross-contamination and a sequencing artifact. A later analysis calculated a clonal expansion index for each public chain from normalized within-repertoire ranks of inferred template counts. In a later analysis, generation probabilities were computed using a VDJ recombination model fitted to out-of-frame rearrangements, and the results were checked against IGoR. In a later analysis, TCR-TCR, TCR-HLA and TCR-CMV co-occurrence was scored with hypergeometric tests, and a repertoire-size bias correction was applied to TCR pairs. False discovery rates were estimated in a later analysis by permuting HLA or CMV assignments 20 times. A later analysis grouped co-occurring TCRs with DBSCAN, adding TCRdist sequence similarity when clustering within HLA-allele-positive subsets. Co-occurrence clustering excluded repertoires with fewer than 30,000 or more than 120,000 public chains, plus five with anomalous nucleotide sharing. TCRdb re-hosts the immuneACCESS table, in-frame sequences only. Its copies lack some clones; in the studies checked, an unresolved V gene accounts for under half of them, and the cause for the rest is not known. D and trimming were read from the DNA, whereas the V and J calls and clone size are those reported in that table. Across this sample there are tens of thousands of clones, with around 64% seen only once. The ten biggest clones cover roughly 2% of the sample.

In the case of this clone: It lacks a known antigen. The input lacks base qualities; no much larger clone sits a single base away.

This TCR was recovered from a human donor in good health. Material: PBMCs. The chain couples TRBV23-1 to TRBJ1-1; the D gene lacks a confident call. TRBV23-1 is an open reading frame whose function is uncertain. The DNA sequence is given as TGCGCCAGCAGTCAGGGCAGTATGGGCACTGAAGCTTTCTTT. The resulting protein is CASSQGSMGTEAFF.